This T cell receptor beta chain was identified during a study of cytomegalovirus exposure and HLA in healthy donors. At the level of the study: As an earlier analysis found, about 190 million T cells yielded 100 million to 130 million unique TCR beta sequences.

The CDR3 totals 12 residues. Deletions cut 7 bases from V and 8 bases from J, with 14 bases between. Per germline, CDR1 MDHEN and CDR2 SYDVKM. Study-wide results and caveats: Rare TCR sequences dominated, though some public TCRs recurred in many donors. Some highly shared sequence variants likely arose as a pipeline artifact. Most TCR beta V segments were productive about 90% or about 30% of the time in an earlier analysis.

With regard to this clone: Its matching antigen is unknown.

Amplification used 60 Vbeta primers and 13 Jbeta primers. The data were produced by immunoSEQ multiplex PCR, yet TCRdb's version contains in-frame clones alone and is incomplete. The table includes 180,000 or so clones, 82% detected once. The gene calls are TRBV28 and TRBJ1-2; maybe TRBD1 (5 bases). This clonotype originated in a man aged 35 to 55 in good health and CMV-seronegative. The specimen was PBMCs. The CDR3 coding sequence is TGTGCCAGCACCGGAATTAACAGGGGCTACACCTTC. Translation: CASTGINRGYTF.